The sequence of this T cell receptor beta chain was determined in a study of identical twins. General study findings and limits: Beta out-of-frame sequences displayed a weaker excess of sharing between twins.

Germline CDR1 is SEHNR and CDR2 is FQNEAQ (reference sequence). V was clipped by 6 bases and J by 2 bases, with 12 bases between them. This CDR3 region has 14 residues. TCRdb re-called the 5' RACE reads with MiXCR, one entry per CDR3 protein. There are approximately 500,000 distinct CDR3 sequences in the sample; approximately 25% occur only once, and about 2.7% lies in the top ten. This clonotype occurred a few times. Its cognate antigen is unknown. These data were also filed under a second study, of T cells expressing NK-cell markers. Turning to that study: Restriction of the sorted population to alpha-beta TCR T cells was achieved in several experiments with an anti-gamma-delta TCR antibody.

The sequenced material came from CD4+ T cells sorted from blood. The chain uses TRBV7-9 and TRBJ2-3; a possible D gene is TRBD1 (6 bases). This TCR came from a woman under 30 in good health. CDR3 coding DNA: TGTGCCAGCAGATACGGACAGAACACAGATACGCAGTATTTT. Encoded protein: CASRYGQNTDTQYF.